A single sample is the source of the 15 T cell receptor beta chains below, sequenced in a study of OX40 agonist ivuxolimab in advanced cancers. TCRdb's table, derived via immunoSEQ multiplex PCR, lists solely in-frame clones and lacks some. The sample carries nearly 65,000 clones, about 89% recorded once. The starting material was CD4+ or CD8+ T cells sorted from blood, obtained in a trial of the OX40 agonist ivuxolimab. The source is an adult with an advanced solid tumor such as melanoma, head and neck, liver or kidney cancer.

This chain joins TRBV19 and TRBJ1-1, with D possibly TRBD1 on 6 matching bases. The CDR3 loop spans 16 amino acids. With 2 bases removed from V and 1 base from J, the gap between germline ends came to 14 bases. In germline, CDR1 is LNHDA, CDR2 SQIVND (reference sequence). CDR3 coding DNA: TGTGCCAGTAGTATACGGGGGAGGGACACGAACACTGAAGCTTTCTTT. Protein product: CASSIRGRDTNTEAFF.

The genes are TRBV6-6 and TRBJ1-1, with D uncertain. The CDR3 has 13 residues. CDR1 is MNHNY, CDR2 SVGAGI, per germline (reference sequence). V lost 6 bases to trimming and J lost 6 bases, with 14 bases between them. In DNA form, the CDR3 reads TGTGCCAGCAGGACACCAGATGGTCCTGAAGCTTTCTTT. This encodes CASRTPDGPEAFF.

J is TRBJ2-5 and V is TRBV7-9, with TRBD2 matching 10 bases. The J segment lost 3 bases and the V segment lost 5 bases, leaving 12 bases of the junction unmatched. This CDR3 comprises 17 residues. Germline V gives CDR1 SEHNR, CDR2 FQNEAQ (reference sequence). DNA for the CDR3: TGTGCCAGCAGCCCGACTTACCCTAGCGGGGGTAAAGAGACCCAGTACTTC. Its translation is CASSPTYPSGGKETQYF.

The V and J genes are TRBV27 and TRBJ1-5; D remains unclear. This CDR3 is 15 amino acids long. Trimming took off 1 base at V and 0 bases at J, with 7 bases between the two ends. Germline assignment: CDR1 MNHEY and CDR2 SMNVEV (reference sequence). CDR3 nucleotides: TGTGCCAGCAGTTTATACTGGGGTAGCAATCAGCCCCAGCATTTT. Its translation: CASSLYWGSNQPQHF.

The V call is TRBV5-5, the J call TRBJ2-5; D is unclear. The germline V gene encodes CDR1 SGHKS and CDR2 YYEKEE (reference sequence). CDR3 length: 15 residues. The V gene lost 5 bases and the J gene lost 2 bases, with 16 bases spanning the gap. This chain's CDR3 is CASRHYEQPQETQYF. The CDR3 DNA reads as TGTGCCAGCAGGCATTATGAACAGCCACAAGAGACCCAGTACTTC.

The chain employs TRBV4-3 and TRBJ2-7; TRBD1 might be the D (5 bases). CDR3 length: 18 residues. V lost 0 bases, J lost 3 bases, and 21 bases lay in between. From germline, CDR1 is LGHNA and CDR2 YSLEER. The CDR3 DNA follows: TGCGCCAGCAGCCAAGAACCCCCACAGGCGAATTATCTCTACGAGCAGTACTTC. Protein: CASSQEPPQANYLYEQYF.

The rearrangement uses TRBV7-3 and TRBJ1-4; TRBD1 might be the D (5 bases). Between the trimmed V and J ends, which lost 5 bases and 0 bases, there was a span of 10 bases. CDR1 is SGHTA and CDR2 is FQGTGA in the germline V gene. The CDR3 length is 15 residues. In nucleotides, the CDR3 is TGTGCCAGCAGCGGTACAGGAGCAACTAATGAAAAACTGTTTTTT. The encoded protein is CASSGTGATNEKLFF.

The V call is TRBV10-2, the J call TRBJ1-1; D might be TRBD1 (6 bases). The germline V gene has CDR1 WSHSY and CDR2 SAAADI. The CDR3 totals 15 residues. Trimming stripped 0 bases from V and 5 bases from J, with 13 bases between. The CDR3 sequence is CASSESVRGGTEAFF. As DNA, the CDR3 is TGCGCCAGCAGTGAGTCTGTACGAGGGGGGACTGAAGCTTTCTTT.

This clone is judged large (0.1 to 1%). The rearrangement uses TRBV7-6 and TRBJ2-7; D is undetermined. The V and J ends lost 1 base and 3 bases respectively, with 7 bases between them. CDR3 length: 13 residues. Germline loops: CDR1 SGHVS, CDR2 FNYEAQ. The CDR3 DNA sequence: TGTGCCAGCAGCTTAGGTCCGAACTACGAGCAGTACGTC. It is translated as CASSLGPNYEQYV.

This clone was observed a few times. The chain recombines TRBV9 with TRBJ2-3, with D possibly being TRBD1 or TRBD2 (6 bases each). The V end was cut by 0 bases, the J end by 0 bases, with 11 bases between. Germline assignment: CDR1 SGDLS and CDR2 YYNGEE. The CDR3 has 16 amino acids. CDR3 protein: CASSVEGGRSTDTQYF. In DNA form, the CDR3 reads TGTGCCAGCAGCGTAGAGGGGGGCCGAAGCACAGATACGCAGTATTTT.

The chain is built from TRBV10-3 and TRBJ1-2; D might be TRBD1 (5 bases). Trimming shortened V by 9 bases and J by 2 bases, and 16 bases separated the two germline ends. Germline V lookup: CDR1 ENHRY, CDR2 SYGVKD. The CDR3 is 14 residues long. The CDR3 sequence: CAMGPQAPNYGYTF. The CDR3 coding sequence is TGTGCCATGGGGCCGCAAGCCCCAAACTATGGCTACACCTTC.

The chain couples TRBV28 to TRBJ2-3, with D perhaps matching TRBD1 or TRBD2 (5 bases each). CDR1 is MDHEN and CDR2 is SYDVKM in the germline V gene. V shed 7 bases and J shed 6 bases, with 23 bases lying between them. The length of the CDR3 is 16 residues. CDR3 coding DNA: TGTGCCAGCACCACCATTGGGTTGGGACCTCAGGATACGCAGTATTTT. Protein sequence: CASTTIGLGPQDTQYF.

The chain's CDR3 is CASSYIARSRRETQYF. Here the CDR3 DNA reads TGTGCCAGCAGCTATATAGCGAGAAGTCGCCGGGAGACCCAGTACTTC. The chain carries TRBV7-8 and TRBJ2-5, with D possibly being TRBD2 (5 bases). This CDR3 is built from 16 residues. Looked up from germline, CDR1 is SGHVS and CDR2 is FQNEAQ. The V and J ends lost 4 bases and 5 bases respectively, with 20 bases between them.

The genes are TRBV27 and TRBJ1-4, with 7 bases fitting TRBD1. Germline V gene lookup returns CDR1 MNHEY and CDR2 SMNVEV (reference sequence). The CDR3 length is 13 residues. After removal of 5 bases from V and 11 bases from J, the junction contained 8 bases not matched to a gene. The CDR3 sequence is CASSPVTGIKLFF. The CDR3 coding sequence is TGTGCCAGCAGTCCGGTGACAGGGATTAAACTGTTTTTT.

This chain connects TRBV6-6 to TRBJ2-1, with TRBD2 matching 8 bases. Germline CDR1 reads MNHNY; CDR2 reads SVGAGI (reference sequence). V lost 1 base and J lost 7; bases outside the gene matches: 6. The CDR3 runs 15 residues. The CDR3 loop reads CASSYFGRALNEQFF. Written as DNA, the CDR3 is TGTGCCAGCAGTTACTTCGGGAGGGCCTTGAATGAGCAGTTCTTC.